This T cell receptor (beta chain) came from a study of blood T cell repertoires in COVID-19. The method was immunoSEQ multiplex PCR; TCRdb's version includes in-frame clones alone and lacks a portion of them. Of about 98,000 clones listed, approximately 81% are singletons. Deletions cut 7 bases from V and 7 bases from J, with 17 bases between. Germline V CDR1 and CDR2: MNHEY, SVGAGI. CDR3 size: 13 residues. This TCR derives from a woman older than 75 with acute or convalescent COVID-19. The sequenced sample consisted of peripheral blood. The rearrangement uses TRBV6-5 and TRBJ2-7, with a tentative D call TRBD2 (5 bases). The CDR3 region has the DNA TGTGCCAGCAAATTTTTAGCGTTCGATGAGCAGTACTTC. Translated, it gives CASKFLAFDEQYF.